The clone carrying this TCR beta chain was detected a few times. The sample belongs to a study of human T cells and chemical hapten exposure. Sample time point: healthy volunteer bleed at 2 weeks. RNA extraction used unfractionated whole blood as the source of total RNA. TCRdb passed the RACE reads through MiXCR, listing each CDR3 protein once. Among approximately 44,000 distinct CDR3 sequences listed, 4.4% were seen once. The receptor was isolated from a human donor in good health. Some clones in this sample may be carry-over from other donors' samples. The sample taken for sequencing was whole blood.

Here the CDR3 DNA reads TGTGCCAGCAGCTTCCGGGCCTCCTATGGCTACACCTTC. This gives the protein CASSFRASYGYTF. J is TRBJ1-2 and V is TRBV7-3; D is ambiguous. Germline values: CDR1 SGHTA, CDR2 FQGTGA. V lost 3 bases, J lost 4 bases, and 9 bases lay in between. This CDR3 region has 13 residues.